This T cell receptor beta chain is drawn from a study of beta chain features in type 1 diabetes. This clone was observed once. The conserved phenylalanine or tryptophan is not found at the CDR3 terminus, so this likely reflects a read error. What was sequenced were expressed TCRB transcripts, since all of the isolated RNA had been reverse transcribed. The table came from immunoSEQ multiplex PCR; TCRdb's copy has only in-frame clones and leaves some out. The sample carries about 320,000 clones, around 15% recorded once. V dropped 0 bases and J dropped 4 bases, with 9 bases sitting between them. The CDR3 covers 13 residues. The germline V gene encodes CDR1 GTSNPN and CDR2 SVGIG (reference sequence).

This chain uses TRBV30 with TRBJ1-1, with a tentative D call TRBD1 (5 bases). The source material was central memory CD4+ T cells from blood. This TCR was sampled from a man between 25 and 39 years old in good health. The CDR3 region has the DNA TGTGCCTGGAGTGTTCTGGGGGGCACTGAAGCTTTCTCT. It yields the protein CAWSVLGGTEAFS.